Below are 3 T cell receptor beta chains sequenced from a single sample in a study of blood T cell repertoires in COVID-19 (dated by TCRdb to the early 2020s). Libraries came from the immunoSEQ multiplex PCR assay. The clones in this table, taken by TCRdb from immuneACCESS, are in-frame only. Not every clone is retained; where verified, under half of the shortfall comes from an unresolved V gene, and the cause of the rest is unknown. Recorded for this sample are around 90,000 clones; about 82% of them occurred a single time. The top ten hold 12% of the sample. Source material: peripheral blood. The receptors come from a woman aged 70-85 years with active or convalescent COVID-19.

V usage is TRBV5-5 and J usage is TRBJ1-5; 10 bases are shared with TRBD1. Germline CDR1 and CDR2: SGHKS and YYEKEE (reference sequence). The CDR3 is 15 residues long. The trim removed 2 bases at V and 4 bases at J, leaving 3 bases unmatched. This CDR3 reads CASSFGTGVNQPQHF. The CDR3 DNA reads TGTGCCAGCAGCTTTGGGACAGGGGTTAATCAGCCCCAGCATTTT.

CDR3 DNA sequence: TGCGCCAGCAGCTTGTCAGGGCCCTACGAGCAGTACTTC. This encodes CASSLSGPYEQYF. The chain recombines TRBV5-1 with TRBJ2-7; D is possibly TRBD1 (5 bases). Germline V gene sequence: CDR1 SGHRS, CDR2 YFSETQ. The length of the CDR3 is 13 residues. Trimming took off 1 base at V and 2 bases at J, with 7 bases between the two ends.

V is TRBV12-3 or TRBV12-4 and J is TRBJ1-2; 8 bases agree with TRBD1. V shed 8 bases, J shed 3 bases, and the junction held 5 bases outside the gene matches. The CDR3 loop spans 13 amino acids. The CDR3 region is CASGQGSYYGYTF. The CDR3 DNA follows: TGTGCCAGCGGACAGGGCAGCTACTATGGCTACACCTTC.